The 18 T cell receptor beta chains reported below all come from one sample, sequenced in a study of T-cell memory formation after mild COVID-19. One entry per CDR3 protein results from TCRdb running MiXCR on the 5' RACE reads. The data show some 130,000 distinct CDR3 sequences, 16% seen once. Input material: PBMCs or a T cell subset sorted from them (not recorded which). Receptors were obtained from an adult woman who had mild COVID-19 (a few samples of this study predate the infection). Cell type and time point are not known.

A note on this clonotype: At one boundary the junction diverges from the germline segment, which might be a read error. The chain uses TRBV4-3 and TRBJ2-1; 8 nucleotides match TRBD1. Per the germline V gene, CDR1 is LGHNA and CDR2 is YSLEER. This CDR3 region has 13 residues. CDR3 protein: CASSQDRGDRRIF. Here the CDR3 DNA reads TGCGCCAGCAGCCAAGATCGAGGGGACAGGAGAATCTTC.

The chain combines TRBV7-8 with TRBJ2-1; 8 bases are shared with TRBD2. CDR3 size: 15 residues. V lost 6 bases to trimming and J lost 2 bases; unmatched junction nucleotides: 6. Germline CDR1 is SGHVS and CDR2 is FQNEAQ. The CDR3 DNA is TGTGCCAGCAGTGGGAGCGGGAGTGCCTACAATGAGCAGTTCTTC. This translates into CASSGSGSAYNEQFF.

This clonotype was observed a few times. The chain couples TRBV18 to TRBJ2-7; perhaps TRBD1 as D (6 bases). Germline CDR1 KGHSH, CDR2 LQKENI. The CDR3 is 14 amino acids. Trimming stripped 3 bases from V and 3 bases from J, with 12 bases between. The CDR3 nucleotides read TGTGCCAGCTCACCGCTGGCAGGGGTCTACGAGCAGTACTTC. This gives the protein CASSPLAGVYEQYF.

In this sample, this clonotype turned up a few times. The chain employs TRBV25-1 and TRBJ2-3; D perhaps matches TRBD1 (6 bases). Germline values: CDR1 MGHDK, CDR2 SYGVNS. CDR3 length equals 14 residues. V was pared by 7 bases and J by 1 base, with 12 bases between. The CDR3 protein is CASTSGAGTDTQYF. The CDR3 DNA reads TGTGCCAGCACATCAGGGGCTGGCACAGATACGCAGTATTTT.

This clonotype was seen only a few times. This chain uses TRBV12-3 or TRBV12-4 with TRBJ2-3, with D perhaps TRBD1 or TRBD2 (5 bases each). Trimming left V 3 bases short and J 10 bases short, with 11 bases between. This CDR3 spans 12 amino acids. The CDR3: CASSFPGTSQYF. CDR3 bases: TGTGCCAGCAGTTTTCCAGGGACGTCGCAGTATTTT.

This clonotype was seen only a few times. This rearrangement joins TRBV11-2 to TRBJ2-1; a possible D gene is TRBD1 (5 bases). The ends were cut back, 5 bases at V and 7 bases at J, with 21 bases in the middle. CDR1 is SGHAT, CDR2 FQNNGV, per germline. The CDR3 totals 16 residues. CDR3 sequence reads: CASSRPLEGVVNEQFF. CDR3 bases: TGTGCCAGCAGCCGACCATTGGAAGGGGTAGTTAATGAGCAGTTCTTC.

V is TRBV7-9 and J is TRBJ2-1; 10 nucleotides agree with TRBD2. The germline V gene encodes CDR1 SEHNR and CDR2 FQNEAQ (reference sequence). CDR3 size: 15 residues. V lost 1 base and J lost 5; bases outside the gene matches: 2. The CDR3 DNA follows: TGTGCCAGCAGCTTAGATGGGACTAGCGACAATGAGCAGTTCTTC. This encodes CASSLDGTSDNEQFF.

A few counts support this clonotype. The chain is built from TRBV20-1 and TRBJ2-4, with 10 bases lining up with TRBD2. J was trimmed by 2 bases and V by 4 bases; bases with no gene match: 11. Germline lookup yields CDR1 DFQATT and CDR2 SNEGSKA (reference sequence). This CDR3 is 17 amino acids long. Written as DNA, the CDR3 is TGCAGTGCTATTTCCGGGACTAGCGTGGTATCCAAAAACATTCAGTACTTC. Amino acid sequence: CSAISGTSVVSKNIQYF.

This rearrangement joins TRBV19 to TRBJ1-2; D not certain. Trimming took off 8 bases at V and 0 bases at J, with 13 bases between the two ends. Germline V lookup: CDR1 LNHDA, CDR2 SQIVND (reference sequence). The CDR3 is 14 residues long. The CDR3 loop reads CASDTGGANYGYTF. In DNA, the CDR3 is TGTGCCAGTGACACCGGCGGAGCTAACTATGGCTACACCTTC.

This clonotype has just a few counts. The chain joins TRBV27 to TRBJ1-1, with unresolved D. Germline CDR1 reads MNHEY; CDR2 reads SMNVEV (reference sequence). V was cut by 0 bases and J by 1 base, with 9 bases left in between. The CDR3 spans 15 residues. The CDR3 reads CASSLSPGSNTEAFF. The CDR3 nucleotides are TGTGCCAGCAGTTTATCTCCTGGTTCGAACACTGAAGCTTTCTTT.

This rearrangement joins TRBV7-9 to TRBJ1-2; D gene uncertain. Germline CDR1 SEHNR, CDR2 FQNEAQ (reference sequence). Trimming removed 4 bases from V and 8 bases from J, with 20 bases in between. The CDR3 runs 15 residues. CDR3 nucleotide sequence: TGTGCCAGCAGCTCCTGGAGGGCACCCTCATGGGGCTACACCTTC. Translation gives CASSSWRAPSWGYTF.

V is TRBV11-2 and J is TRBJ2-7; possible D gene TRBD1, 6 bases. Per the germline V gene, CDR1 is SGHAT and CDR2 is FQNNGV. CDR3 size: 19 residues. V lost 5 bases and J lost 0, with 26 bases in between. The CDR3 reads CASSPDWAMTGTLSYEQYF. The DNA for the CDR3 is TGTGCCAGCAGCCCCGATTGGGCCATGACAGGAACCCTCTCCTACGAGCAGTACTTC. The full variable domain, its missing parts supplied by reference TRBV11-2 and TRBJ2-7, is EAGVAQSPRYKIIEKRQSVAFWCNPISGHATLYWYQQILGQGPKLLIQFQNNGVVDDSQLPKDRFSAERLKGVDSTLKIQPAKLEDSAVYLCASSPDWAMTGTLSYEQYFGPGTRLTVT.

This clonotype ranks as medium-sized. The chain combines TRBV7-9 with TRBJ2-1; D may correspond to TRBD1 or TRBD2 (6 bases each). There are 16 residues in the CDR3. In germline, CDR1 is SEHNR, CDR2 FQNEAQ (reference sequence). V was trimmed by 5 bases and J by 6 bases, leaving 20 bases between them. CDR3 loop: CASSPSWQGRGNEQFF. CDR3 nucleotides: TGTGCCAGCAGCCCAAGTTGGCAGGGGCGGGGCAATGAGCAGTTCTTC.

This clonotype was observed at least ten times. This chain joins TRBV5-6 and TRBJ2-5, with D perhaps TRBD1 (5 bases). Germline CDR1 and CDR2: SGHDT and YYEEEE. The CDR3 is made up of 13 amino acids. V was cut by 4 bases and J by 8 bases, with 15 bases left in between. The CDR3, as DNA: TGTGCCAGCAGCCGCCCCAGGGTCGGAACCCAGTACTTC. Translating it yields CASSRPRVGTQYF.

The genes are TRBV30 and TRBJ2-3; 9 bases align to TRBD1. This CDR3 is 14 amino acids long. J lost 2 bases, V lost 3 bases, and 3 bases had no gene match. Germline V gene sequence: CDR1 GTSNPN, CDR2 SVGIG (reference sequence). CDR3 sequence: CAWSGQGTTDTQYF. The CDR3 bases are TGTGCCTGGAGCGGACAGGGGACCACAGATACGCAGTATTTT.

The genes are TRBV6-5 and TRBJ1-1; TRBD1 aligns across 7 bases. Germline loops: CDR1 MNHEY, CDR2 SVGAGI. J was trimmed by 5 bases and V by 6 bases; bases with no gene match: 9. The CDR3 runs 14 residues. CDR3 sequence: CASSQTGRGTEAFF. The CDR3, as DNA: TGTGCCAGCAGCCAGACAGGGAGAGGTACTGAAGCTTTCTTT.

This clonotype was seen only a few times. The V gene is TRBV4-3, the J gene TRBJ2-7; 14 bases map to TRBD2. The CDR3 contains 16 residues. The V segment lost 3 bases and the J segment 5 bases; nucleotides outside the gene matches: 6. CDR1 and CDR2 (germline): LGHNA, YSLEER. The CDR3: CASSHAGTSGSDEQYF. The CDR3 coding sequence is TGCGCCAGCAGCCACGCCGGGACTAGCGGGAGCGACGAGCAGTACTTC.

The chain is built from TRBV5-1 and TRBJ1-4, with D possibly TRBD1 on 6 matching bases. The CDR3 is 15 residues long. CDR1 is SGHRS, CDR2 YFSETQ, per germline. V was pared by 6 bases and J by 5 bases, with 17 bases between. This CDR3 reads CASNSRGLGNEKLFF. The CDR3, as DNA: TGCGCCAGCAACTCCAGGGGTTTGGGGAATGAAAAACTGTTTTTT.